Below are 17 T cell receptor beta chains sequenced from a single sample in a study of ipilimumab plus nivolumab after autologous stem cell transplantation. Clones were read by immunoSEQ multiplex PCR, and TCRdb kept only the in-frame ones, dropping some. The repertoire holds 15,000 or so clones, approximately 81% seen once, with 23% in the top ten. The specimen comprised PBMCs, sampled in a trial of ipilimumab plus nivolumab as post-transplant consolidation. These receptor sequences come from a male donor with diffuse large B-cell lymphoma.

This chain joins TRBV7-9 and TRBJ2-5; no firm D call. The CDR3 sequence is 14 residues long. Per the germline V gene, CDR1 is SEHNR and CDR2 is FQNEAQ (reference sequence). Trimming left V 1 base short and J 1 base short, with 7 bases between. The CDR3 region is CASSLVGRQETQYF. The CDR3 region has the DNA TGTGCCAGCAGCTTAGTCGGCCGCCAAGAGACCCAGTACTTC.

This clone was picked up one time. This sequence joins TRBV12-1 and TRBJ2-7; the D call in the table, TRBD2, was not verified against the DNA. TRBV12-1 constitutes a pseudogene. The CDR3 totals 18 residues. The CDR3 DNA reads TGTGCCAGCAGCTTTGTTTCTGGTAGCGGGTATCACTGGTACGAGCAGTACTTC. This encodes CASSFVSGSGYHWYEQYF.

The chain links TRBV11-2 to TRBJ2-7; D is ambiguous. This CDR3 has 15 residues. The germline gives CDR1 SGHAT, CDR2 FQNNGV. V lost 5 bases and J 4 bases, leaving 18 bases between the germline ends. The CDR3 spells CASSLITERGYEQYF. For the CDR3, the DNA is TGTGCCAGCAGCCTTATAACCGAGCGTGGGTACGAGCAGTACTTC.

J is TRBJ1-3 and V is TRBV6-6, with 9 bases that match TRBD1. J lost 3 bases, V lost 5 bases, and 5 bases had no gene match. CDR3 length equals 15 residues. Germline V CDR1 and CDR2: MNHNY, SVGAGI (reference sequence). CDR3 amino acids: CASSEGQGDGNTIYF. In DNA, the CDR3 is TGTGCCAGCAGTGAGGGACAGGGAGATGGAAACACCATATATTTT.

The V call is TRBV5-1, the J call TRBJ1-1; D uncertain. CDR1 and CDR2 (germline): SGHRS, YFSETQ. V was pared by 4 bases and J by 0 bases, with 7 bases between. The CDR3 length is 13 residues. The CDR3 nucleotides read TGCGCCAGCAGCCCCACCATGAACACTGAAGCTTTCTTT. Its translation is CASSPTMNTEAFF.

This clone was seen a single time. CDR3: CASSSGITGGVEKLFF. CDR3 DNA: TGTGCCAGCAGTTCAGGCATTACAGGGGGAGTTGAAAAACTGTTTTTT. The chain is built from TRBV28 and TRBJ1-4; TRBD1 matches at 8 bases. The CDR3 spans 16 residues. V gave up 4 bases and J gave up 7 bases; unmatched junction bases: 11. Germline CDR1 MDHEN, CDR2 SYDVKM.

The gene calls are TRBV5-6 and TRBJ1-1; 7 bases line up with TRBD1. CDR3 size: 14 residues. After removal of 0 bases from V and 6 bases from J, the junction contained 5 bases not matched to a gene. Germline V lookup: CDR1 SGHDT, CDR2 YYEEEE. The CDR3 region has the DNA TGTGCCAGCAGCTTGGGGGACAGCTATTCTGAAGCTTTCTTT. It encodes CASSLGDSYSEAFF.

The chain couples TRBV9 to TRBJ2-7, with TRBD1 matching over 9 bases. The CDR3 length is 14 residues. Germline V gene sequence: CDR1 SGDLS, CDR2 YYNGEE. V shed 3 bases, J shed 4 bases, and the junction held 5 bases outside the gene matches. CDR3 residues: CASSASGQGYEQYF. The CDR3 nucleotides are TGTGCCAGCAGCGCCTCGGGACAGGGTTACGAGCAGTACTTC.

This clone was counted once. Written as DNA, the CDR3 is TGTGCCAGCAGTAATCAGAACATGAACACTGAAGCTTTCTTT. Translating it yields CASSNQNMNTEAFF. The rearrangement joins TRBV6-6 to TRBJ1-1, with unresolved D. V lost 5 bases and J lost 0, with 10 bases in between. The CDR3 spans 14 residues. From germline, CDR1 is MNHNY and CDR2 SVGAGI (reference sequence).

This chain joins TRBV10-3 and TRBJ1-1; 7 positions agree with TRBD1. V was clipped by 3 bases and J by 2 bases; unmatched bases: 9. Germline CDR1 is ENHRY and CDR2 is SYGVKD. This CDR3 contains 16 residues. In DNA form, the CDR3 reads TGTGCCATCAGTGACCCTAAGGGGGCCGGTAACACTGAAGCTTTCTTT. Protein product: CAISDPKGAGNTEAFF.

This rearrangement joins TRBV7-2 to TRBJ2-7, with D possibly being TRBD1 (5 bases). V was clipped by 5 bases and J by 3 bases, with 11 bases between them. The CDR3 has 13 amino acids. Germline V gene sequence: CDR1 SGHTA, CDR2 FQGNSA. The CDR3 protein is CASSVGQSYEQYF. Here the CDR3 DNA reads TGTGCCAGCAGCGTCGGACAAAGCTACGAGCAGTACTTC.

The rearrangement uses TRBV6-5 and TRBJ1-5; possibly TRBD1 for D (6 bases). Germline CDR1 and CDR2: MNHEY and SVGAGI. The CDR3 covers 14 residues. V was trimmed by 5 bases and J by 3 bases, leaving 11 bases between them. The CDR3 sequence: CASSQGMVNQPQHF. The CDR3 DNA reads TGTGCCAGCAGTCAGGGGATGGTCAATCAGCCCCAGCATTTT.

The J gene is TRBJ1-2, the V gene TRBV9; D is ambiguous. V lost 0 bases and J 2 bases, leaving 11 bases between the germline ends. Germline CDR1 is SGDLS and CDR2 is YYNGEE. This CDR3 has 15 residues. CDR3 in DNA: TGTGCCAGCAGCGTAGCTGGGCCGGGCAACTATGGCTACACCTTC. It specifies CASSVAGPGNYGYTF.

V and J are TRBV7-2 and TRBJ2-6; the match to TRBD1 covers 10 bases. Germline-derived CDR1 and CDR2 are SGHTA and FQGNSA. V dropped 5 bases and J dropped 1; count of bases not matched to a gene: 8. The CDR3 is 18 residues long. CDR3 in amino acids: CASSPRTGGSSGANVLTF. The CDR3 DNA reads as TGTGCCAGCAGCCCGCGGACAGGGGGTTCTTCTGGGGCCAACGTCCTGACTTTC.

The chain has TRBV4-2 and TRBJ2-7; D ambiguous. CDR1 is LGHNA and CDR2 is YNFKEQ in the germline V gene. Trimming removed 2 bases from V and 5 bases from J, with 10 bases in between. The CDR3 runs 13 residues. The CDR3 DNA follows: TGTGCCAGCAGCCAATCTGGGGTCAACGAGCAGTACTTC. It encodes CASSQSGVNEQYF.

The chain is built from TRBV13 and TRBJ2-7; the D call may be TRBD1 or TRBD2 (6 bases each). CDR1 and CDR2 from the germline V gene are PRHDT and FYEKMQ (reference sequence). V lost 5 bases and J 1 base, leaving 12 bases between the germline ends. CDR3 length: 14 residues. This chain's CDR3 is CASSPRGPSYEQYF. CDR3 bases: TGTGCCAGCAGCCCACGGGGGCCATCCTACGAGCAGTACTTC.

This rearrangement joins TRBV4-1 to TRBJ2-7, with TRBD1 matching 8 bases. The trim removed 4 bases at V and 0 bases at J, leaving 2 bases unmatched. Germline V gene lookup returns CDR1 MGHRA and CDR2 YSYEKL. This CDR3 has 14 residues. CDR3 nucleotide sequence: TGCGCCAGCAGCCTAGGACAGGGCTCCTACGAGCAGTACTTC. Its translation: CASSLGQGSYEQYF.